This T cell receptor beta chain was identified in a study of CD8+ T cells in alopecia areata. The wider study: Administration of oral tofacitinib to treated patients was at 5 to 10 mg twice daily. Study-wide findings and caveats: Scalp clonality and expanded CD8+ clones among the top 100 fell significantly with tofacitinib. Lesional scalp exceeded normal scalp in clonality, especially in alopecia totalis/universalis. Normal skin's resident alphabeta T cells are sequenced alongside lesional scalp T cells.

CDR3 length: 14 residues. Germline loops: CDR1 MNHEY, CDR2 SMNVEV (reference sequence). Deletions cut 6 bases from V and 2 bases from J, with 13 bases between. It was cDNA, reverse transcribed from extracted RNA, that served as the sequencing template. Profiled with immunoSEQ multiplex PCR; TCRdb holds only in-frame clones, not every one. The repertoire has over 90,000 clones, about nine tenths of them found once; the top ten carry over 8.5%. Treatment indicated: oral pan-JAK inhibitor, 5-10 mg twice daily. Notes on this clone: The antigen is undetermined.

The rearrangement joins TRBV27 to TRBJ1-1; D not certain. Sequencing was performed on CD8+ T cells sorted from blood, taken at approximately week 31, from a patient treated with tofacitinib. This TCR was recovered from a human donor with alopecia areata. The CDR3 is CASRIGVYNTEAFF. The CDR3, as DNA: TGTGCCAGCAGGATTGGGGTATATAACACTGAAGCTTTCTTT.